This T cell receptor (beta chain) emerged from a study of follicular helper T cells after annual influenza vaccination. Study-level information: Some donors were sampled over the 2013-2014, 2014-2015 and 2015-2016 vaccinations. Study-wide findings and caveats: Day 7 ICOS+CD38+ clones were most often found later in ICOS-CD38- cTfh cells.

TCRdb's table, derived via immunoSEQ multiplex PCR, lists solely in-frame clones and lacks some. The data contain more than 10,000 clones, about four fifths of them singletons. About this clone itself: The antigen is unknown.

Germline loops: CDR1 LGHNA, CDR2 YSLEER. This CDR3 is 14 amino acids long. Trimming removed 3 bases from V and 11 bases from J; junction bases left unmatched: 7. The time point denotes: 2014-2015 season, pre-vaccination. The input for sequencing was CXCR5- memory CD4+ T cells sorted from blood, taken on the day of influenza vaccination. This receptor was taken from an adult who received the influenza vaccine. The rearrangement uses TRBV4-3 and TRBJ1-4; 9 bases fit TRBD1. The CDR3 DNA sequence: TGCGCCAGCAGCCAGTCCCGGGACAGGGAGAAACTGTTTTTT. Encoded protein: CASSQSRDREKLFF.